This entry features one T cell receptor (beta chain) sequence. What it binds is unknown. A single record per CDR3 protein comes from TCRdb applying MiXCR to the 5' RACE reads. The table has approximately 190,000 distinct CDR3 sequences, around 19% seen once. The CDR3 loop spans 15 amino acids. The germline V gene encodes CDR1 SGHTA and CDR2 FQGTGA. The ends lost 1 base at V and 6 bases at J; junction bases unmatched: 6. This specimen belongs to a study of T-cell memory formation after mild COVID-19. Study-wide points: Confirmation of SARS-CoV-2 specificity was lacking for second-wave clones peaking day 37.

This chain joins TRBV7-3 and TRBJ2-3, with 8 bases fitting TRBD2. This TCR was recovered from an adult woman who had mild COVID-19 (a few samples of this study predate the infection). Cell type and time point are not known. Sequencing was carried out using PBMCs or a T cell subset sorted from them (not recorded which). For the CDR3, the DNA is TGTGCCAGCAGCTTAATGGTAGCGGGATCTGATACGCAGTATTTT. As protein: CASSLMVAGSDTQYF.